The 29 T cell receptor beta chains below were found in one sample sequenced in a study of Ad26.COV2.S vaccination and SARS-CoV-2 variants. The treatment was: 15 to 20 received Ad26.COV2.S at low or high dose, single or two shots; several received placebo; per-sample allocation not given. Sampling happened 63 days after the first vaccine or placebo injection. TCRdb keeps only in-frame clones here, not all; method: immunoSEQ multiplex PCR. The sample lists roughly 420,000 clones; 75% to 90% were seen once. Material: peripheral blood, obtained in a trial of Ad26.COV2.S vaccine versus placebo. These receptors came from a person between 18 and 59 years old who received the Ad26.COV2.S COVID-19 vaccine or a placebo.

The chain has TRBV13 and TRBJ2-1, with 13 bases fitting TRBD2. V was pared by 5 bases and J by 10 bases, with 8 bases of the junction left unmatched. This CDR3 spans 15 amino acids. The V gene's germline CDR1 is PRHDT and CDR2 FYEKMQ (reference sequence). CDR3 bases: TGTGCCAGCAGCCCCGGACTAGCGGGAGACTACGAGCAGTTCTTC. Amino acids: CASSPGLAGDYEQFF.

In this sample, this clone turned up a few times. The chain is built from TRBV5-1 and TRBJ2-7, with a tentative D call TRBD1 (6 bases). Per the germline V gene, CDR1 is SGHRS and CDR2 is YFSETQ. The CDR3 extends over 15 amino acids. Trimming removed 3 bases at V and 2 bases at J, with 15 bases between. The CDR3 DNA follows: TGCGCCAGCAGCTCCGGGACAAGAGAGACCTACGAGCAGTACTTC. It translates to CASSSGTRETYEQYF.

The chain joins TRBV7-7 to TRBJ2-2; D unresolved. Per germline, CDR1 SSHAT and CDR2 FNYEAQ (reference sequence). The CDR3 contains 13 residues. Trimming took off 6 bases at V and 1 base at J, with 6 bases between the two ends. CDR3 amino acids: CASSLGNTGELFF. Written as DNA, the CDR3 is TGTGCCAGCAGTCTCGGGAACACCGGGGAGCTGTTTTTT. Full variable domain (remainder filled in from reference TRBV7-7 and TRBJ2-2): GAGVSQSPRYKVTKRGQDVTLRCDPISSHATLYWYQQALGQGPEFLTYFNYEAQPDKSGLPSDRFSAERPEGSISTLTIQRTEQRDSAMYRCASSLGNTGELFFGEGSRLTVL.

This clone has more than one count but fewer than ten. The chain has TRBV5-7 and TRBJ1-1; 8 bases match TRBD1. TRBV5-7 is annotated as an ORF whose role is uncertain. This CDR3 is built from 14 residues. V shed 0 bases, J shed 4 bases, and the junction held 2 bases outside the gene matches. This chain's CDR3 is CASSLDRGSTEAFF. The CDR3 DNA reads as TGTGCCAGCAGCTTGGACAGGGGGAGCACTGAAGCTTTCTTT.

The V call is TRBV5-5, the J call TRBJ1-4; weak D call: TRBD1 (6 bases). CDR3 length: 16 residues. In germline, CDR1 is SGHKS, CDR2 YYEKEE (reference sequence). V lost 0 bases, J lost 5 bases, and 14 bases lay in between. Written as DNA, the CDR3 is TGTGCCAGCAGCTTGGAGGGGGTACTGCTCAATGAAAAACTGTTTTTT. This translates into CASSLEGVLLNEKLFF.

The chain links TRBV4-3 to TRBJ2-1; D possibly uses TRBD1 or TRBD2 (7 bases each). Germline assignment: CDR1 LGHNA and CDR2 YSLEER. V was trimmed by 4 bases and J by 4 bases, leaving 23 bases between them. The CDR3 length is 18 residues. DNA of the CDR3: TGCGCCAGCAGCCCCCGGGGAGCGGGACAGAAGCCATACAATGAGCAGTTCTTC. This gives the protein CASSPRGAGQKPYNEQFF.

Written as DNA, the CDR3 is TGTGCCAGCAGTTACGGGAGGCCCTCCTACAATGAGCAGTTCTTC. Amino acids: CASSYGRPSYNEQFF. The chain combines TRBV27 with TRBJ2-1; the match to TRBD2 covers 7 bases. CDR1 and CDR2 (germline): MNHEY, SMNVEV (reference sequence). The CDR3 is 15 amino acids. Trimming took 4 bases from V and 0 from J; bases not matched to a gene: 3.

The chain joins TRBV3-1 (or the pseudogene TRBV3-2) to TRBJ1-2; 10 bases align to TRBD1. J was trimmed by 3 bases and V by 4 bases; bases with no gene match: 5. This CDR3 contains 15 residues. Germline V lookup: CDR1 LGHDT, CDR2 YNNKEL (reference sequence). CDR3 sequence (DNA): TGTGCCAGCAGCCCGACAGGGGGCGCAGACTATGGCTACACCTTC. It is translated as CASSPTGGADYGYTF.

V and J are TRBV30 and TRBJ2-7; either TRBD1 or TRBD2 may fit D (5 bases each). This CDR3 has 17 amino acids. The germline V and J ends were trimmed by 0 bases and 7 bases, with 25 bases remaining between them. Germline V lookup: CDR1 GTSNPN, CDR2 SVGIG (reference sequence). The CDR3 coding sequence is TGTGCCTGGAGTGTACAATGGGTTCGGGGACCCCTTCGGGAGCAGTACTTC. Its protein is CAWSVQWVRGPLREQYF.

The chain carries TRBV5-1 and TRBJ2-1; TRBD2 aligns across 15 bases. The germline CDR1 and CDR2 sequences are SGHRS and YFSETQ. The J segment lost 6 bases and the V segment lost 10 bases, leaving 5 bases of the junction unmatched. The CDR3 totals 14 residues. As DNA, the CDR3 is TGCGCCCGCGGGACTAGCGGGGGGTGCAATGAGCAGTTCTTC. This encodes CARGTSGGCNEQFF.

The genes are TRBV15 and TRBJ2-1; 9 nucleotides match TRBD2. The CDR3 totals 16 residues. The germline CDR1 and CDR2 sequences are LNHNV and YYDKDF (reference sequence). Trimming took 1 base from V and 3 from J; bases not matched to a gene: 4. The CDR3 spells CATSRARLAVYNEQFF. DNA for the CDR3: TGTGCCACCAGCAGAGCCCGACTAGCGGTCTACAATGAGCAGTTCTTC. Looking up the rest from reference TRBV15 and TRBJ2-1 gives the full variable domain: DAMVIQNPRYQVTQFGKPVTLSCSQTLNHNVMYWYQQKSSQAPKLLFHYYDKDFNNEADTPDNFQSRRPNTSFCFLDIRSPGLGDTAMYLCATSRARLAVYNEQFFGPGTRLTVL.

V gene TRBV15 combines with J gene TRBJ2-2, with D uncertain. CDR1 is LNHNV, CDR2 YYDKDF, per germline (reference sequence). V gave up 1 base and J gave up 0 bases, with 12 bases separating them. This CDR3 comprises 17 residues. The CDR3 coding sequence is TGTGCCACCAGCAGAGGGGCCATCAGGTCGAACACCGGGGAGCTGTTTTTT. Its translation: CATSRGAIRSNTGELFF.

The chain carries TRBV6-5 and TRBJ1-5; D is ambiguous. Per the germline V gene, CDR1 is MNHEY and CDR2 is SVGAGI. The CDR3 sequence is 12 residues long. The V end lost 6 bases, the J end lost 7 bases, and 10 bases lay between the germline ends. In nucleotides, the CDR3 is TGTGCCAGCAGGCGGGTCGGGCAGCCCCAGCATTTT. Residues: CASRRVGQPQHF.

The chain has TRBV13 and TRBJ2-1, with a possible D match to TRBD1 (7 bases). Germline V lookup: CDR1 PRHDT, CDR2 FYEKMQ (reference sequence). V dropped 0 bases and J dropped 7 bases, with 16 bases sitting between them. The CDR3 has 16 amino acids. This CDR3 is CASSLGGGQIPNEQFF. In DNA, the CDR3 is TGTGCCAGCAGCTTAGGGGGGGGACAGATCCCGAATGAGCAGTTCTTC.

This sequence joins TRBV9 and TRBJ2-2, with 7 bases fitting TRBD1. Trimming took 3 bases from V and 4 from J; bases not matched to a gene: 9. Germline loops: CDR1 SGDLS, CDR2 YYNGEE. The CDR3 has 16 residues. CDR3 residues: CASSAGGTVSTGELFF. The DNA of the CDR3 is TGTGCCAGCAGCGCAGGTGGGACAGTTAGCACCGGGGAGCTGTTTTTT.

The chain is built from TRBV5-4 and TRBJ2-5, with TRBD2 as a possible D gene (6 bases). The CDR3 extends over 14 amino acids. The germline CDR1 and CDR2 sequences are SGHNT and YYREEE (reference sequence). Trimming cost V 3 bases and J 2 bases, with 11 bases left between them. CDR3: CASSSPGGQETQYF. The DNA for the CDR3 is TGTGCCAGCAGCTCACCCGGGGGACAAGAGACCCAGTACTTC.

V gene TRBV18 combines with J gene TRBJ2-1, with D perhaps assigned TRBD1 or TRBD2 (5 bases each). The germline gives CDR1 KGHSH, CDR2 LQKENI. Trimming stripped 5 bases from V and 0 bases from J, with 11 bases between. The length of the CDR3 is 15 residues. The CDR3 DNA reads as TGTGCCAGCTCATTGGGACGATACTCCTACAATGAGCAGTTCTTC. It translates to CASSLGRYSYNEQFF.

The rearrangement links TRBV5-4 to TRBJ1-2, with 9 bases identical to TRBD1. From germline, CDR1 is SGHNT and CDR2 YYREEE (reference sequence). V gave up 4 bases and J gave up 5 bases; unmatched junction bases: 15. The CDR3 totals 17 residues. For the CDR3, the DNA is TGTGCCAGCAGCCTCCCGGGACAGGGTCGGAGTGGGTATGGCTACACCTTC. It specifies CASSLPGQGRSGYGYTF.

The chain uses TRBV9 and TRBJ2-3, with D hard to call. Germline CDR1 is SGDLS and CDR2 is YYNGEE. V dropped 0 bases and J dropped 5 bases, with 16 bases sitting between them. The CDR3 has 16 residues. The CDR3 loop reads CASSVARSPALDTQYF. In DNA form, the CDR3 reads TGTGCCAGCAGCGTAGCTCGCTCCCCCGCGCTAGATACGCAGTATTTT.

This clone turned up a few times. V and J are TRBV5-1 and TRBJ2-1; 7 nucleotides align to TRBD1. V dropped 5 bases and J dropped 7; count of bases not matched to a gene: 9. The CDR3 runs to 14 residues. Germline lookup yields CDR1 SGHRS and CDR2 YFSETQ. The CDR3 spells CASRTNRGPNEQFF. Here the CDR3 DNA reads TGCGCCAGCAGAACCAACAGGGGCCCTAATGAGCAGTTCTTC.

The rearrangement joins TRBV3-1 (or the pseudogene TRBV3-2) to TRBJ1-3; 7 positions agree with TRBD1. Germline values: CDR1 LGHDT, CDR2 YNNKEL (reference sequence). The CDR3 contains 17 residues. Losses at the gene ends were 4 bases for V and 0 bases for J; bases not matched to a gene: 9. The CDR3 sequence is CASSRVGQRLSGNTIYF. The CDR3 bases are TGTGCCAGCAGCCGGGTGGGACAGCGCCTCTCTGGAAACACCATATATTTT.

J is TRBJ1-2 and V is TRBV3-1 (or the pseudogene TRBV3-2), with a possible D match to TRBD1 (5 bases). The CDR3 contains 18 residues. Germline V gene sequence: CDR1 LGHDT, CDR2 YNNKEL (reference sequence). V lost 1 base and J lost 3, with 21 bases in between. CDR3 nucleotides: TGTGCCAGCAGCCAAGTTCCCCTTGTTGGAGGGGCCTACTATGGCTACACCTTC. Amino acid sequence: CASSQVPLVGGAYYGYTF.

This clone turned up a few times. The same CDR3 can be traced to other DNA sequences in this sample. The rearrangement joins TRBV19 to TRBJ2-3; D might be TRBD2 (5 bases). This CDR3 region has 13 residues. Trimming removed 3 bases at V and 1 base at J, with 5 bases between. CDR1 and CDR2 (germline): LNHDA, SQIVND (reference sequence). The CDR3 is CASSMGGTDTQYF. CDR3 bases: TGTGCCAGTAGTATGGGAGGCACAGATACGCAGTATTTT.

The chain links TRBV4-1 to TRBJ2-3, with D possibly being TRBD1 or TRBD2 (5 bases each). CDR1 MGHRA and CDR2 YSYEKL come from the germline V gene. CDR3 length equals 15 residues. The V end was cut by 7 bases, the J end by 0 bases, with 14 bases between. For the CDR3, the DNA is TGCGCCAGCAAGCAAACAGGACTCAGCACAGATACGCAGTATTTT. Translated, it gives CASKQTGLSTDTQYF.

V and J are TRBV19 and TRBJ2-2; either TRBD1 or TRBD2 may supply D (5 bases each). Per the germline V gene, CDR1 is LNHDA and CDR2 is SQIVND (reference sequence). The CDR3 has 13 amino acids. The CDR3 sequence is CAFQWGTSGELFF. The CDR3 nucleotides are TGTGCTTTTCAATGGGGGACCTCCGGGGAGCTGTTTTTT.

The V call is TRBV4-1, the J call TRBJ1-6, with D tentatively TRBD1 (6 bases). V lost 5 bases and J 7 bases, leaving 12 bases between the germline ends. The CDR3 sequence is 14 residues long. The germline CDR1 and CDR2 sequences are MGHRA and YSYEKL. This CDR3 reads CASSVRGKNSPLHF. Here the CDR3 DNA reads TGCGCCAGCAGCGTCAGGGGTAAAAATTCACCCCTCCACTTT.

The chain is built from TRBV15 and TRBJ2-3; tentatively, D is TRBD1 (5 bases). V lost 4 bases, J lost 11 bases, and 19 bases lay in between. The germline V gene has CDR1 LNHNV and CDR2 YYDKDF (reference sequence). The CDR3 is 14 amino acids. The CDR3 is CATSMVFSQGGQYF. The CDR3 nucleotides read TGTGCCACCAGCATGGTTTTTAGTCAGGGCGGGCAGTATTTT. The full variable domain, with the rest looked up from reference TRBV15 and TRBJ2-3, is DAMVIQNPRYQVTQFGKPVTLSCSQTLNHNVMYWYQQKSSQAPKLLFHYYDKDFNNEADTPDNFQSRRPNTSFCFLDIRSPGLGDTAMYLCATSMVFSQGGQYFGPGTRLTVL.

A single count supports this clone. V gene TRBV28 combines with J gene TRBJ2-7; D remains ambiguous. CDR3 length: 13 amino acids. Trimming pared 8 bases from V and 1 base from J, leaving 12 bases between. Per the germline V gene, CDR1 is MDHEN and CDR2 is SYDVKM. The CDR3 spells CASAAGQSYEQYF. For the CDR3, the DNA is TGTGCCAGCGCGGCAGGCCAATCCTACGAGCAGTACTTC.

The chain recombines TRBV4-3 with TRBJ1-1; D might be TRBD1 (5 bases). V was cut by 0 bases and J by 4 bases, with 9 bases left in between. The CDR3 consists of 14 residues. CDR1 LGHNA and CDR2 YSLEER come from the germline V gene. For the CDR3, the DNA is TGCGCCAGCAGCCAAGAGTGGAGGGGCACTGAAGCTTTCTTT. Translation: CASSQEWRGTEAFF.